These 11 T cell receptor beta chains were all obtained from the same sample, sequenced in a study of blood T cell repertoires in COVID-19. Sequencing was performed with immunoSEQ multiplex PCR; in TCRdb, only in-frame clones are kept and a portion is missing. The sample yields some 250,000 clones, around 84% seen once. Sequenced input: peripheral blood. All receptors come from a woman in her sixties with COVID-19, enrolled during active disease.

The chain carries TRBV30 and TRBJ1-1, with a tentative D call TRBD1 (6 bases). This CDR3 has 12 amino acids. Germline V CDR1 and CDR2: GTSNPN, SVGIG (reference sequence). V shed 3 bases and J shed 3 bases, with 8 bases lying between them. Here the CDR3 DNA reads TGTGCCTGGAGACAGGGTTACACTGAAGCTTTCTTT. It specifies CAWRQGYTEAFF.

This clone was counted only a few times. V gene TRBV5-1 combines with J gene TRBJ1-2; unclear D gene. Trimming took 0 bases from V and 5 from J, leaving 8 bases between them. This CDR3 is 13 amino acids long. Germline CDR1 reads SGHRS; CDR2 reads YFSETQ. The CDR3 loop is CASSLASLYGYTF. Written as DNA, the CDR3 is TGCGCCAGCAGCTTGGCTTCCCTATATGGCTACACCTTC.

The chain couples TRBV2 to TRBJ2-7; 9 bases map to TRBD2. The germline V gene encodes CDR1 SNHLY and CDR2 FYNNEI. V dropped 4 bases and J dropped 7; count of bases not matched to a gene: 8. The CDR3 covers 14 residues. The CDR3 DNA sequence: TGTGCCAGCAGTGGGACTAGCGCCCTGATGGAGCAGTACTTC. This gives the protein CASSGTSALMEQYF.

J is TRBJ2-1 and V is TRBV5-4, with 13 bases aligning to TRBD2. CDR1 SGHNT and CDR2 YYREEE come from the germline V gene (reference sequence). CDR3 length: 16 amino acids. V trimming: 3 bases; J trimming: 7 bases; junction bases outside the gene matches: 7. The CDR3 spells CASSSRTSGSRNEQFF. As DNA, the CDR3 is TGTGCCAGCAGCTCCCGGACTAGCGGGAGTAGGAATGAGCAGTTCTTC. Full variable domain (rest looked up from reference TRBV5-4 and TRBJ2-1): ETGVTQSPTHLIKTRGQQVTLRCSSQSGHNTVSWYQQALGQGPQFIFQYYREEENGRGNFPPRFSGLQFPNYSSELNVNALELDDSALYLCASSSRTSGSRNEQFFGPGTRLTVL.

This chain links TRBV28 with TRBJ1-5; 7 bases line up with TRBD1. The CDR3 runs to 19 residues. Germline assignment: CDR1 MDHEN and CDR2 SYDVKM. The V gene end was trimmed by 3 bases and the J gene end by 0 bases; junction bases not matched to a gene: 14. Here the CDR3 reads CASSFYPTGLGDSNQPQHF. The CDR3 DNA reads TGTGCCAGCAGTTTTTACCCGACAGGGCTCGGAGATAGCAATCAGCCCCAGCATTTT. Full variable domain (outside the CDR3, taken from reference TRBV28 and TRBJ1-5): DVKVTQSSRYLVKRTGEKVFLECVQDMDHENMFWYRQDPGLGLRLIYFSYDVKMKEKGDIPEGYSVSREKKERFSLILESASTNQTSMYLCASSFYPTGLGDSNQPQHFGDGTRLSIL.

V gene TRBV19 combines with J gene TRBJ1-2; D unresolved. V lost 6 bases, J lost 8 bases, and 10 bases lay in between. The germline V gene has CDR1 LNHDA and CDR2 SQIVND (reference sequence). This CDR3 contains 11 residues. The CDR3 loop reads CASRSQMGYTF. CDR3 nucleotide sequence: TGTGCCAGTAGGTCCCAGATGGGCTACACCTTC.

V and J are TRBV20-1 and TRBJ1-5, with D maybe TRBD1 (6 bases). The CDR3 consists of 13 residues. CDR1 is DFQATT and CDR2 is SNEGSKA in the germline V gene (reference sequence). V dropped 3 bases and J dropped 6 bases, with 12 bases sitting between them. CDR3 amino acids: CSASQGQGQPQHF. Here the CDR3 DNA reads TGCAGTGCTAGTCAGGGGCAGGGTCAGCCCCAGCATTTT.

This chain connects TRBV28 to TRBJ2-7, with TRBD2 as a possible D gene (6 bases). V lost 4 bases and J lost 5, with 18 bases in between. Germline CDR1 and CDR2: MDHEN and SYDVKM. CDR3 length: 15 residues. Here the CDR3 reads CASSYRDLAIDEQYF. The CDR3 DNA is TGTGCCAGCAGTTACCGGGACTTAGCGATCGACGAGCAGTACTTC.

The rearrangement uses TRBV5-1 and TRBJ2-3, with 9 positions matching TRBD1. The CDR3 contains 15 residues. Germline assignment: CDR1 SGHRS and CDR2 YFSETQ. V lost 4 bases to trimming and J lost 3 bases; unmatched junction nucleotides: 6. CDR3 sequence reads: CASSTGQGVTDTQYF. In nucleotides, the CDR3 is TGCGCCAGCAGCACGGGACAGGGTGTGACAGATACGCAGTATTTT.

The V and J genes are TRBV9 and TRBJ2-2; maybe TRBD1 (6 bases). CDR1 SGDLS and CDR2 YYNGEE come from the germline V gene. Deletions cut 2 bases from V and 3 bases from J, with 14 bases between. The CDR3 has 16 residues. This CDR3 is CASSVNGGTYTGELFF. As DNA, the CDR3 is TGTGCCAGCAGCGTGAATGGGGGCACTTACACCGGGGAGCTGTTTTTT.

This sequence joins TRBV6-4 and TRBJ2-1; 7 bases align to TRBD2. The germline CDR1 and CDR2 sequences are MRHNA and SNTAGT. V was clipped by 4 bases and J by 6 bases; unmatched bases: 6. This CDR3 is 14 amino acids long. CDR3 bases: TGTGCCAGCAGTGCGGTGGGAGGGCCCAATGAGCAGTTCTTC. Translation: CASSAVGGPNEQFF.